The clone carrying this TCR beta chain occurred once. The CDR3 spans 15 residues. Germline CDR1 is LNHDA and CDR2 is SQIVND (reference sequence). V gave up 7 bases and J gave up 6 bases, with 16 bases separating them. This sample stems from a study of blood T cell repertoires in COVID-19. This table comes from immunoSEQ multiplex PCR, and its TCRdb copy is limited to in-frame clones, with some not included. This sample has 55,000 to 90,000 clones, with about 86% found just once. Sequences were obtained from peripheral blood. This clonotype was sampled from a man in his 70s with active COVID-19. The J gene is TRBJ1-6, the V gene TRBV19; no clear D. CDR3 coding DNA: TGTGCCAGTACTGAGTTGGACTTATCTAATTCACCCCTCCACTTT. Its protein is CASTELDLSNSPLHF.